This TCR beta chain was captured by sequencing in a study of T cells after yellow fever vaccination. Study details: Fractions containing few cells were prepared with SMART-Seq v4 Ultra Low Input. Study results and caveats: Primary-vaccination clones mostly resurfaced post-booster (just under 98% CD4, more than 85% CD8).

This clonotype was recorded a few times. Antigen specificity is unknown. Trimming pared 2 bases from V and 4 bases from J, leaving 11 bases between. Looked up from germline, CDR1 is SGHAT and CDR2 is FQNNGV. This CDR3 spans 14 amino acids. 5'RACE template switching produced TCR cDNA carrying a universal primer site and UMIs. TCRdb reprocessed the 5' RACE reads via MiXCR and lists one record per CDR3 protein. The table includes about 400,000 distinct CDR3 sequences, 9.5% to 13% detected once. This TCR derives from a young man who received the YFV17D yellow fever vaccine. Sequenced material: PBMCs, taken on the day of the first yellow fever vaccination. V is TRBV11-2 and J is TRBJ1-1, with unresolved D. Here the CDR3 DNA reads TGTGCCAGCAGCTTATCGCCGGTTGGCACTGAAGCTTTCTTT. Amino acids: CASSLSPVGTEAFF.